The 24 T cell receptor beta chains below come from one sample, sequenced in a study of blood T cell repertoires in COVID-19. This table comes from immunoSEQ multiplex PCR, and its TCRdb copy is limited to in-frame clones, with some not included. Of over 120,000 clones in the sample, 80% to 85% were seen once. The sample taken for sequencing was peripheral blood. Source of these receptors: a woman aged 55-69 years with acute or convalescent COVID-19.

V usage is TRBV9 and J usage is TRBJ1-2; TRBD1 aligns across 11 bases. The CDR3 contains 15 residues. The V gene end was trimmed by 4 bases and the J gene end by 5 bases; junction bases not matched to a gene: 7. Per the germline V gene, CDR1 is SGDLS and CDR2 is YYNGEE. The chain's CDR3 is CASSPGQGAGYGYTF. CDR3 coding DNA: TGTGCCAGCAGCCCCGGACAGGGGGCAGGGTATGGCTACACCTTC.

In this sample, this clone turned up a few times. This chain joins TRBV2 and TRBJ2-2; D may be TRBD2 (6 bases). This CDR3 contains 15 residues. Germline lookup yields CDR1 SNHLY and CDR2 FYNNEI. V dropped 10 bases and J dropped 7 bases, with 22 bases sitting between them. The CDR3 DNA follows: TGTGCCACCCTCGTTGGTGTTGGGGGGAACGGGGAGCTGTTTTTT. It translates to CATLVGVGGNGELFF.

This chain joins TRBV19 and TRBJ2-2; a possible D gene is TRBD1 (6 bases). Trimming removed 5 bases from V and 4 bases from J, with 17 bases in between. The CDR3 runs 16 residues. Germline assignment: CDR1 LNHDA and CDR2 SQIVND (reference sequence). The CDR3 nucleotides read TGTGCCAGTAGTTTTCAGGGGCCCTACCCCACCGGGGAGCTGTTTTTT. As protein: CASSFQGPYPTGELFF.

The chain combines TRBV28 with TRBJ2-1, with 9 bases lining up with TRBD2. J gave up 8 bases and V 6 bases, and 8 bases lay outside the gene matches. There are 14 residues in the CDR3. From germline, CDR1 is MDHEN and CDR2 SYDVKM. The DNA of the CDR3 is TGTGCCAGCAGACTTAGCGGGAGCGGCGATGAGCAGTTCTTC. Its translation: CASRLSGSGDEQFF. Full variable domain (remainder filled in from reference TRBV28 and TRBJ2-1): DVKVTQSSRYLVKRTGEKVFLECVQDMDHENMFWYRQDPGLGLRLIYFSYDVKMKEKGDIPEGYSVSREKKERFSLILESASTNQTSMYLCASRLSGSGDEQFFGPGTRLTVL.

The chain links TRBV4-1 to TRBJ2-7; 9 nucleotides agree with TRBD1. Trimming removed 3 bases from V and 4 bases from J; junction bases left unmatched: 16. Germline CDR1 and CDR2: MGHRA and YSYEKL. This CDR3 comprises 18 residues. Here the CDR3 DNA reads TGCGCCAGCAGCCAGACCTCAAGCCCCGGGACAGGGCAATACGAGCAGTACTTC. This translates into CASSQTSSPGTGQYEQYF.

The chain joins TRBV28 to TRBJ1-3; D perhaps matches TRBD1 (6 bases). The CDR3 is 15 amino acids. Germline CDR1 and CDR2: MDHEN and SYDVKM. Trimming removed 5 bases from V and 0 bases from J, with 11 bases in between. The CDR3 protein is CASSQQDSSGNTIYF. In DNA, the CDR3 is TGTGCCAGCAGTCAACAGGACAGCTCTGGAAACACCATATATTTT. Filled out from reference TRBV28 and TRBJ1-3, the complete variable domain reads DVKVTQSSRYLVKRTGEKVFLECVQDMDHENMFWYRQDPGLGLRLIYFSYDVKMKEKGDIPEGYSVSREKKERFSLILESASTNQTSMYLCASSQQDSSGNTIYFGEGSWLTVV.

The genes are TRBV30 and TRBJ1-2; perhaps TRBD1 as D (6 bases). Germline lookup yields CDR1 GTSNPN and CDR2 SVGIG (reference sequence). The V gene lost 0 bases and the J gene lost 5 bases, with 10 bases spanning the gap. The CDR3 consists of 13 residues. The CDR3 DNA reads TGTGCCTGGAGTGTACCAGGGGTTTATGGCTACACCTTC. Amino acid sequence: CAWSVPGVYGYTF.

The chain joins TRBV5-1 to TRBJ1-1, with D uncertain. Germline V gene sequence: CDR1 SGHRS, CDR2 YFSETQ. The ends were cut back, 1 base at V and 0 bases at J, with 10 bases in the middle. CDR3 length: 15 amino acids. The CDR3 protein is CASSLTGLMNTEAFF. In DNA form, the CDR3 reads TGCGCCAGCAGCTTGACGGGTTTGATGAACACTGAAGCTTTCTTT.

CDR3 nucleotides: TGTGCCAGCAGCTTACAGGGCGTGGGCAATCAGCCCCAGCATTTT. Its protein is CASSLQGVGNQPQHF. The chain recombines TRBV7-9 with TRBJ1-5; D perhaps matches TRBD1 (5 bases). This CDR3 is 15 amino acids long. The germline V gene encodes CDR1 SEHNR and CDR2 FQNEAQ (reference sequence). Deletions cut 2 bases from V and 2 bases from J, with 10 bases between.

CDR3 region: CASSKEGGKNTEAFF. CDR3 coding DNA: TGTGCCAGCAGCAAAGAGGGTGGGAAGAACACTGAAGCTTTCTTT. The chain has TRBV7-2 and TRBJ1-1, with D unclear. Trimming removed 5 bases at V and 1 base at J, with 14 bases between. Germline CDR1 and CDR2: SGHTA and FQGNSA. The CDR3 sequence is 15 residues long.

J is TRBJ1-3 and V is TRBV5-1, with D unclear. Per the germline V gene, CDR1 is SGHRS and CDR2 is YFSETQ. CDR3 length: 15 residues. V dropped 0 bases and J dropped 5 bases, with 12 bases sitting between them. CDR3 in amino acids: CASSLAAGSRNTIYF. DNA of the CDR3: TGCGCCAGCAGCTTGGCCGCGGGATCCCGAAACACCATATATTTT.

J is TRBJ1-5 and V is TRBV7-8; weak D call: TRBD1 (6 bases). CDR3 length equals 14 residues. Germline V gene data show CDR1 as SGHVS and CDR2 as FQNEAQ. V shed 5 bases and J shed 7 bases, with 15 bases lying between them. CDR3 region: CASSTNRVQQPQHF. CDR3 sequence (DNA): TGTGCCAGCAGCACGAACAGGGTACAGCAGCCCCAGCATTTT.

V is TRBV3-1 (or the pseudogene TRBV3-2) and J is TRBJ1-2; TRBD1 is a possible D gene (5 bases). The CDR3 extends over 13 amino acids. The V end lost 4 bases, the J end lost 5 bases, and 11 bases lay between the germline ends. The V gene's germline CDR1 is LGHDT and CDR2 YNNKEL (reference sequence). The CDR3 spells CASSRGKGYGYTF. The CDR3 DNA reads as TGTGCCAGCAGCCGGGGCAAGGGTTATGGCTACACCTTC.

This clone has more than one count but fewer than ten. This rearrangement joins TRBV10-3 to TRBJ2-5, with TRBD1 matching 8 bases. The CDR3 sequence is 14 residues long. From germline, CDR1 is ENHRY and CDR2 SYGVKD. Germline trimming cut 6 bases from V and 5 bases from J; bases unmatched to any gene: 8. The CDR3 protein is CAISAGQDVETQYF. CDR3 in DNA: TGTGCCATCAGCGCGGGACAGGACGTTGAGACCCAGTACTTC.

This clone was observed a single time. The chain combines TRBV29-1 with TRBJ1-1, with a tentative D call TRBD1 (5 bases). There are 15 residues in the CDR3. Per germline, CDR1 SQVTM and CDR2 ANQGSEA. V was clipped by 4 bases and J by 6 bases, with 21 bases between them. CDR3 residues: CSVGGLLGRDSEAFF. The CDR3 coding sequence is TGCAGCGTTGGGGGACTGTTGGGGAGGGACTCTGAAGCTTTCTTT.

The V and J genes are TRBV11-3 and TRBJ1-1, with 12 bases lining up with TRBD1. V shed 5 bases and J 10 bases; nucleotides not matched to a gene: 11. The CDR3 loop spans 15 amino acids. Germline CDR1 and CDR2: SGHNT and YENEEA. In DNA form, the CDR3 reads TGTGCCAGCAGCCCGCGGGGACAGGGGGCTATTGGAGCTTTCTTT. It is translated as CASSPRGQGAIGAFF. Full variable domain (remainder filled in from reference TRBV11-3 and TRBJ1-1): EAGVVQSPRYKIIEKKQPVAFWCNPISGHNTLYWYLQNLGQGPELLIRYENEEAVDDSQLPKDRFSAERLKGVDSTLKIQPAELGDSAVYLCASSPRGQGAIGAFFGQGTRLTVV.

This clone was recorded a few times. The V and J genes are TRBV7-2 and TRBJ2-6; 14 bases are a match to TRBD2. Germline CDR1 is SGHTA and CDR2 is FQGNSA. This CDR3 is built from 19 residues. V trimming: 5 bases; J trimming: 4 bases; junction bases outside the gene matches: 10. The CDR3, as DNA: TGTGCCAGCAGCCCACGACTAGCGGGAGGGCCGGGCGGGGCCAACGTCCTGACTTTC. The encoded protein is CASSPRLAGGPGGANVLTF.

The chain employs TRBV5-1 and TRBJ1-1; possible D gene TRBD1, 5 bases. The V gene's germline CDR1 is SGHRS and CDR2 YFSETQ. The CDR3 contains 15 residues. Trimming removed 4 bases from V and 5 bases from J, with 18 bases in between. The CDR3: CASSAQQADITEAFF. The CDR3 nucleotides read TGCGCCAGCAGCGCCCAACAGGCGGACATAACTGAAGCTTTCTTT.

This clone was seen only a few times. This chain joins TRBV7-3 and TRBJ2-3, with D tentatively TRBD2 (6 bases). V lost 2 bases and J 0 bases, leaving 9 bases between the germline ends. CDR3 length: 15 residues. In germline, CDR1 is SGHTA, CDR2 FQGTGA. The CDR3 DNA reads as TGTGCCAGCAGCTTATACAGCGGGAGCACAGATACGCAGTATTTT. The encoded protein is CASSLYSGSTDTQYF.

The J gene is TRBJ2-7, the V gene TRBV7-3; D is possibly TRBD2 (6 bases). Germline V gene sequence: CDR1 SGHTA, CDR2 FQGTGA. The V and J ends lost 1 base and 4 bases respectively, with 8 bases between them. The CDR3 extends over 13 amino acids. CDR3 residues: CASSLNRGYEQYF. The CDR3, as DNA: TGTGCCAGCAGCTTAAATCGGGGGTACGAGCAGTACTTC.

The chain has TRBV29-1 and TRBJ2-1, with TRBD2 matching 9 bases. V lost 4 bases, J lost 4 bases, and 2 bases stayed unmatched. The CDR3 runs 13 residues. Germline V gives CDR1 SQVTM, CDR2 ANQGSEA. The CDR3 DNA follows: TGCAGCGTTGGACTAGCGGCATACAATGAGCAGTTCTTC. It codes for CSVGLAAYNEQFF.

This clone has only a few counts. The rearrangement uses TRBV27 and TRBJ1-6; the match to TRBD1 covers 7 bases. CDR1 is MNHEY and CDR2 is SMNVEV in the germline V gene (reference sequence). There are 15 residues in the CDR3. Losses at the gene ends were 4 bases for V and 8 bases for J; bases not matched to a gene: 8. CDR3 protein: CASSSGQVKDSPLHF. In DNA form, the CDR3 reads TGTGCCAGCAGTTCAGGACAGGTCAAGGATTCACCCCTCCACTTT.

J is TRBJ2-1 and V is TRBV4-1, with 14 bases lining up with TRBD2. CDR3 size: 16 residues. From germline, CDR1 is MGHRA and CDR2 YSYEKL. J lost 9 bases, V lost 2 bases, and 6 bases had no gene match. The CDR3 coding sequence is TGCGCCAGCAGCCAAACCGGGACTAGCGGGAGAAGTGAGCAGTTCTTC. This sequence encodes CASSQTGTSGRSEQFF.

V is TRBV27 and J is TRBJ2-6; TRBD2 matches 9 bases. V was pared by 1 base and J by 2 bases, with 12 bases of the junction left unmatched. The CDR3 has 20 amino acids. The germline gives CDR1 MNHEY, CDR2 SMNVEV (reference sequence). Here the CDR3 reads CASSLWGSGRLAAGANVLTF. The CDR3 DNA sequence: TGTGCCAGCAGTTTATGGGGGAGCGGGAGGTTAGCCGCTGGGGCCAACGTCCTGACTTTC. Full variable domain (remainder filled in from reference TRBV27 and TRBJ2-6): EAQVTQNPRYLITVTGKKLTVTCSQNMNHEYMSWYRQDPGLGLRQIYYSMNVEVTDKGDVPEGYKVSRKEKRNFPLILESPSPNQTSLYFCASSLWGSGRLAAGANVLTFGAGSRLTVL.